This section outlines one T cell receptor beta chain sequence together with its context. Libraries were prepared by immunoSEQ multiplex PCR; TCRdb keeps only in-frame clonotypes and omits some of them. The sample includes millions of clones, 85% to 95% of them seen just once. Trimming took 4 bases from V and 0 from J, leaving 9 bases between them. CDR1 is KGHSH, CDR2 LQKENI, per germline. The CDR3 has 14 residues. This specimen comes from a study of shared clonotypes between healthy human individuals. The sequence derives from a man aged 18 to 35 in good health. The chain has TRBV18 and TRBJ1-1; no reliable D call. Sequenced: naive CD4+ T cells sorted from blood. Subset reported: CD45RA+ positively selected. The CDR3 sequence is CASSLNSLNTEAFF. The CDR3 region has the DNA TGTGCCAGCTCACTTAACAGCCTGAACACTGAAGCTTTCTTT.